Following are 18 T cell receptor beta chains from one sample sequenced in a study of T cell responses to AZD1222 COVID-19 vaccine. The data were produced by immunoSEQ multiplex PCR, yet TCRdb's version contains in-frame clones alone and is incomplete. The table shows roughly 150,000 clones, with 80% to 95% occurring only once. Source: peripheral blood, taken on day 0 of AZD1222 vaccination. Receptors were obtained from an adult in good health.

The rearrangement uses TRBV11-1 and TRBJ2-7; 8 nucleotides line up with TRBD1. CDR1 SGHAT and CDR2 FQDESV come from the germline V gene (reference sequence). With V trimmed by 3 bases and J by 3 bases, 10 bases remained unmatched. The CDR3 extends over 16 amino acids. This chain's CDR3 is CASSLGTGEWVYEQYF. The CDR3 DNA reads as TGTGCCAGCAGCTTGGGGACAGGCGAATGGGTCTACGAGCAGTACTTC.

The V and J genes are TRBV2 and TRBJ2-7, with TRBD2 identical over 9 bases. Germline CDR1 SNHLY, CDR2 FYNNEI. The CDR3 covers 15 residues. Germline trimming cut 3 bases from V and 6 bases from J; bases unmatched to any gene: 9. CDR3 sequence (DNA): TGTGCCAGCAGTGATCGCGGGAGGGCCCTGGGCGAGCAGTACTTC. It encodes CASSDRGRALGEQYF.

The chain recombines TRBV19 with TRBJ2-2; possible D gene TRBD2, 6 bases. Trimming shortened V by 6 bases and J by 6 bases, and 14 bases separated the two germline ends. This CDR3 comprises 14 residues. The germline CDR1 and CDR2 sequences are LNHDA and SQIVND (reference sequence). The CDR3 sequence is CASSNGGMSGELFF. The CDR3 nucleotides are TGTGCCAGTAGCAACGGAGGGATGTCCGGGGAGCTGTTTTTT. Filled out from reference TRBV19 and TRBJ2-2, the complete variable domain reads DGGITQSPKYLFRKEGQNVTLSCEQNLNHDAMYWYRQDPGQGLRLIYYSQIVNDFQKGDIAEGYSVSREKKESFPLTVTSAQKNPTAFYLCASSNGGMSGELFFGEGSRLTVL.

The chain uses TRBV2 and TRBJ1-2; 7 bases match TRBD1. The CDR3 totals 16 residues. CDR1 SNHLY and CDR2 FYNNEI come from the germline V gene. Trimming cost V 6 bases and J 6 bases; bases outside gene matches: 16. In DNA form, the CDR3 reads TGTGCCAGCAGCGAAAGAAGGACAGGACTGACGGATGGCTACACCTTC. It codes for CASSERRTGLTDGYTF. The full variable domain, its missing parts supplied by reference TRBV2 and TRBJ1-2, is EPEVTQTPSHQVTQMGQEVILRCVPISNHLYFYWYRQILGQKVEFLVSFYNNEISEKSEIFDDQFSVERPDGSNFTLKIRSTKLEDSAMYFCASSERRTGLTDGYTFGSGTRLTVV.

The V call is TRBV19, the J call TRBJ1-5; tentatively, D is TRBD1 (5 bases). Per germline, CDR1 LNHDA and CDR2 SQIVND (reference sequence). The CDR3 contains 15 residues. V lost 9 bases and J 2 bases, leaving 17 bases between the germline ends. The CDR3 nucleotides are TGTGCCAGCAGCGAGTGGGGGGGAGGCAATCAGCCCCAGCATTTT. It encodes CASSEWGGGNQPQHF.

The J gene is TRBJ2-1, the V gene TRBV5-1; 7 bases agree with TRBD1. J lost 5 bases, V lost 7 bases, and 9 bases had no gene match. The length of the CDR3 is 14 residues. The germline V gene encodes CDR1 SGHRS and CDR2 YFSETQ. The CDR3 loop is CASGLTGINNEQFF. The CDR3 nucleotides are TGCGCCAGCGGACTGACAGGGATAAACAATGAGCAGTTCTTC.

The chain has TRBV28 and TRBJ1-1; tentative D call: TRBD1 (6 bases). Germline V CDR1 and CDR2: MDHEN, SYDVKM. The CDR3 spans 15 residues. Trimming removed 5 bases at V and 1 base at J, with 14 bases between. The DNA of the CDR3 is TGTGCCAGCAGTATGGCAGGGGCGGGGAACACTGAAGCTTTCTTT. It encodes CASSMAGAGNTEAFF.

The rearrangement uses TRBV28 and TRBJ1-1; D is unclear. The CDR3 is 14 amino acids. Trimming stripped 4 bases from V and 1 base from J, with 10 bases between. Germline V gives CDR1 MDHEN, CDR2 SYDVKM. The CDR3 loop is CASSSPTPNTEAFF. The DNA for the CDR3 is TGTGCCAGCAGTTCTCCGACCCCGAACACTGAAGCTTTCTTT.

The chain couples TRBV5-5 to TRBJ2-7; D call uncertain. The CDR3 sequence is 12 residues long. In germline, CDR1 is SGHKS, CDR2 YYEKEE (reference sequence). Trimming removed 2 bases at V and 5 bases at J, with 8 bases between. In DNA, the CDR3 is TGTGCCAGCAGCTTAATCCTTCACGAGCAGTACTTC. It yields the protein CASSLILHEQYF. Combining the CDR3 with reference TRBV5-5 and TRBJ2-7 gives the whole variable domain DAGVTQSPTHLIKTRGQQVTLRCSPISGHKSVSWYQQVLGQGPQFIFQYYEKEERGRGNFPDRFSARQFPNYSSELNVNALLLGDSALYLCASSLILHEQYFGPGTRLTVT.

The J gene is TRBJ2-5, the V gene TRBV4-1, with a weak D call TRBD2 (5 bases). From germline, CDR1 is MGHRA and CDR2 YSYEKL. This CDR3 spans 15 amino acids. V lost 4 bases, J lost 4 bases, and 16 bases lay in between. The CDR3 loop reads CASSPIPSRGETQYF. In DNA, the CDR3 is TGCGCCAGCAGCCCCATTCCGAGCCGGGGAGAGACCCAGTACTTC.

The chain has TRBV10-3 and TRBJ2-7, with 9 bases fitting TRBD2. The CDR3 has 15 amino acids. V gave up 0 bases and J gave up 4 bases; unmatched junction bases: 4. Germline CDR1 is ENHRY and CDR2 is SYGVKD. The CDR3 sequence is CAISESVAGAYEQYF. CDR3 nucleotide sequence: TGTGCCATCAGTGAGTCCGTAGCGGGAGCATACGAGCAGTACTTC.

This chain connects TRBV9 to TRBJ1-2; D is perhaps TRBD1 (5 bases). V was clipped by 5 bases and J by 4 bases, with 15 bases between them. Germline V gene data show CDR1 as SGDLS and CDR2 as YYNGEE. The CDR3 is 14 residues long. The CDR3 is CASRPPGEIYGYTF. In DNA, the CDR3 is TGTGCCAGCAGGCCCCCGGGGGAGATCTATGGCTACACCTTC.

The V call is TRBV11-2, the J call TRBJ1-3, with unresolved D. Trimming pared 1 base from V and 0 bases from J, leaving 10 bases between. CDR3 length: 16 residues. Germline assignment: CDR1 SGHAT and CDR2 FQNNGV. CDR3 coding DNA: TGTGCCAGCAGCTTAGTAAGCCTGGACTCTGGAAACACCATATATTTT. This translates into CASSLVSLDSGNTIYF.

V and J are TRBV13 and TRBJ1-1, with a tentative D call TRBD1 (6 bases). V lost 5 bases and J lost 1, with 17 bases in between. Germline V lookup: CDR1 PRHDT, CDR2 FYEKMQ (reference sequence). The CDR3 totals 16 residues. CDR3: CASSLTGTWGNTEAFF. CDR3 coding DNA: TGTGCCAGCAGCCTCACAGGGACCTGGGGGAACACTGAAGCTTTCTTT. Together with reference TRBV13 and TRBJ1-1, the CDR3 gives the full variable domain: AAGVIQSPRHLIKEKRETATLKCYPIPRHDTVYWYQQGPGQDPQFLISFYEKMQSDKGSIPDRFSAQQFSDYHSELNMSSLELGDSALYFCASSLTGTWGNTEAFFGQGTRLTVV.

The rearrangement joins TRBV27 to TRBJ1-2; 12 nucleotides align to TRBD1. CDR3 length: 13 residues. Germline values: CDR1 MNHEY, CDR2 SMNVEV (reference sequence). Losses at the gene ends were 8 bases for V and 8 bases for J; bases not matched to a gene: 6. The CDR3 region has the DNA TGTGCCAGCGGGACAGGGGGCGCCGGGGGCTACACCTTC. This translates into CASGTGGAGGYTF.

This chain links TRBV27 with TRBJ2-1; D could derive from TRBD1 or TRBD2 (5 bases each). The V end was cut by 6 bases, the J end by 0 bases, with 12 bases between. The CDR3 spans 15 residues. Germline loops: CDR1 MNHEY, CDR2 SMNVEV (reference sequence). The CDR3 region has the DNA TGTGCCAGCAGGGACTCGGGGCCCTCCTACAATGAGCAGTTCTTC. Translated, it gives CASRDSGPSYNEQFF.

Here the CDR3 reads CSVARDHNSPLHF. The CDR3 DNA reads as TGCAGCGTTGCGAGGGACCACAATTCACCCCTCCACTTT. The chain joins TRBV29-1 to TRBJ1-6; D is perhaps TRBD1 (5 bases). Trimming left V 4 bases short and J 7 bases short, with 11 bases between. The CDR3 covers 13 residues. Germline CDR1 is SQVTM and CDR2 is ANQGSEA.

The chain's CDR3 is CASSLPGIEVGNEQFF. CDR3 nucleotide sequence: TGTGCCAGCAGCCTACCGGGGATTGAGGTGGGAAATGAGCAGTTCTTC. The chain couples TRBV27 to TRBJ2-1, with D tentatively TRBD2 (5 bases). The germline V gene encodes CDR1 MNHEY and CDR2 SMNVEV (reference sequence). The CDR3 runs to 16 residues. Between the trimmed V and J ends, which lost 6 bases and 7 bases, there was a span of 22 bases.